The 8 T cell receptor beta chains reported below all come from one sample, sequenced in a study of cytomegalovirus exposure and HLA in healthy donors. PCR involved 60 Vbeta and 13 Jbeta primers. Sequenced by immunoSEQ multiplex PCR; TCRdb stores in-frame clones only, minus some. The sample lists 95,000 or so clones, under 90% seen once, with around 4.2% in the top ten. Sequenced input: PBMCs. These receptor sequences come from a woman in her 70s in good health and CMV-seropositive.

To note about this clone: Additional DNA sequences in this sample encode the identical CDR3. This sequence joins TRBV7-9 and TRBJ1-1, with D unresolved. V was shortened by 5 bases and J by 0 bases, with 16 bases between the two germline ends. The CDR3 totals 16 residues. CDR1 is SEHNR, CDR2 FQNEAQ, per germline (reference sequence). CDR3 sequence reads: CASSPTGKRMNTEAFF. The CDR3 DNA reads TGTGCCAGCAGCCCCACGGGGAAGAGGATGAACACTGAAGCTTTCTTT.

The chain joins TRBV6-5 to TRBJ2-1, with 7 nucleotides matching TRBD2. The V and J ends lost 7 bases and 7 bases, in that order; junction bases with no gene match: 7. The CDR3 totals 13 residues. Germline CDR1 reads MNHEY; CDR2 reads SVGAGI. CDR3 nucleotides: TGTGCCAGCACGCAGCGGGAACTTAATGAGCAGTTCTTC. It is translated as CASTQRELNEQFF.

This clone has more than one count but fewer than ten. This rearrangement joins TRBV7-2 to TRBJ2-1; 9 bases map to TRBD1. This CDR3 spans 15 amino acids. After removal of 5 bases from V and 6 bases from J, the junction contained 8 bases not matched to a gene. The V gene's germline CDR1 is SGHTA and CDR2 FQGNSA. CDR3 loop: CASSPQTGGPNEQFF. The CDR3 DNA is TGTGCCAGCAGCCCCCAGACAGGGGGACCCAATGAGCAGTTCTTC.

This chain uses TRBV19 with TRBJ2-1, with 16 nucleotides matching TRBD2. The length of the CDR3 is 17 residues. The J segment lost 9 bases and the V segment lost 5 bases, leaving 10 bases of the junction unmatched. Germline V gene sequence: CDR1 LNHDA, CDR2 SQIVND (reference sequence). CDR3 sequence: CASSLKGTSGRAIEQFF. The CDR3, as DNA: TGTGCCAGTAGTCTAAAGGGGACTAGCGGGAGGGCCATTGAGCAGTTCTTC.

This rearrangement joins TRBV6-5 to TRBJ2-3; D may be TRBD2 (5 bases). Trimming cost V 4 bases and J 6 bases, with 20 bases left between them. The germline V gene has CDR1 MNHEY and CDR2 SVGAGI. The CDR3 length is 16 residues. CDR3 amino acids: CASSSLSGPNGDTQYF. As DNA, the CDR3 is TGTGCCAGCAGTTCCCTCAGCGGTCCCAATGGGGATACGCAGTATTTT.

The chain employs TRBV19 and TRBJ2-7; 8 bases match TRBD2. The CDR3 sequence is 16 residues long. CDR1 and CDR2 (germline): LNHDA, SQIVND (reference sequence). V was clipped by 6 bases and J by 1 base; unmatched bases: 11. The CDR3 reads CASSRGASGRSYEQYF. The CDR3 coding sequence is TGTGCCAGTAGCCGGGGGGCTAGCGGGCGATCCTACGAGCAGTACTTC.

This chain connects TRBV28 to TRBJ2-5; tentative D call: TRBD2 (6 bases). Germline CDR1 and CDR2: MDHEN and SYDVKM. V was trimmed by 4 bases and J by 6 bases, leaving 15 bases between them. The CDR3 loop spans 14 amino acids. CDR3 protein: CASSYGTPVKTQYF. The CDR3 DNA is TGTGCCAGCAGTTACGGGACTCCCGTTAAGACCCAGTACTTC.

The chain has TRBV19 and TRBJ2-7, with D hard to call. The V and J ends lost 6 bases and 5 bases respectively, with 20 bases between them. The germline CDR1 and CDR2 sequences are LNHDA and SQIVND (reference sequence). The CDR3 is 15 amino acids. CDR3 nucleotide sequence: TGTGCCAGTAGACCATGGGCCTCTAACCAGGACGAGCAGTACTTC. Translated: CASRPWASNQDEQYF.